A single TCR beta chain is shown here with its context. Antigen: not known. This entry comes from a study of OX40 agonist ivuxolimab in advanced cancers. In the study overall: Patients' therapy was ivuxolimab, an antibody that acts as an agonist of OX40 (CD134).

Study outcomes and limitations: On average, CD8+ T cells had more expanded clones than CD4+. Clonal expansion was among the lowest in partial responders at 0.1-3.0 mg/kg, especially CD8+. A proportion of nonresponders additionally exhibited low normalized T-cell clonal expansion.

Germline loops: CDR1 MDHEN, CDR2 SYDVKM. With 5 bases clipped from V and 4 bases from J, the junction kept 10 bases outside the gene matches. The CDR3 is made up of 16 amino acids. Data came from immunoSEQ multiplex PCR; TCRdb stores just in-frame clones and leaves some out. This sample has about 120,000 clones, with over 75% found just once. The material sequenced was CD4+ or CD8+ T cells sorted from blood, taken in a trial of the OX40 agonist ivuxolimab. The receptor comes from an adult with an advanced solid tumor such as melanoma, head and neck, liver or kidney cancer. The chain links TRBV28 to TRBJ2-7; 11 bases are a match to TRBD2. CDR3 residues: CASSPALAGAKYEQYF. The CDR3 DNA sequence: TGTGCCAGCAGTCCCGCACTAGCGGGGGCCAAATACGAGCAGTACTTC. Based on the CDR3 plus reference TRBV28 and TRBJ2-7, the full variable domain is DVKVTQSSRYLVKRTGEKVFLECVQDMDHENMFWYRQDPGLGLRLIYFSYDVKMKEKGDIPEGYSVSREKKERFSLILESASTNQTSMYLCASSPALAGAKYEQYFGPGTRLTVT.